Presented here are 10 T cell receptor beta chains from one specimen sequenced in a study of somatic mutations in cytotoxic T cells in rheumatoid arthritis. The assay was immunoSEQ multiplex PCR, and TCRdb's table has in-frame clones only and misses some. The data contain about 27,000 clones, roughly 74% of them singletons. The sequenced sample consisted of CD8+ T cells sorted from blood. The receptor source for this set is a woman younger than 30 in good health.

This chain's CDR3 is CASSLAGGLGETQYF. The CDR3 coding sequence is TGTGCCAGCAGCTTAGCAGGCGGCCTGGGGGAGACCCAGTACTTC. The V gene is TRBV13, the J gene TRBJ2-5; D gene ambiguous. This CDR3 has 15 residues. Per the germline V gene, CDR1 is PRHDT and CDR2 is FYEKMQ (reference sequence). Trimming shortened V by 1 base and J by 5 bases, and 14 bases separated the two germline ends.

This clone has just one count. The gene calls are TRBV19 and TRBJ1-1; D is unresolved. CDR1 and CDR2 (germline): LNHDA, SQIVND (reference sequence). The V gene lost 9 bases and the J gene lost 0 bases, with 17 bases spanning the gap. The CDR3 spans 15 residues. The CDR3 region is CASTRQRTLNTEAFF. The CDR3 nucleotides are TGTGCCAGCACTAGGCAAAGGACTTTGAACACTGAAGCTTTCTTT.

This clone was detected a few times. V usage is TRBV29-1 and J usage is TRBJ2-5, with D tentatively TRBD1 (5 bases). This CDR3 is built from 12 residues. Germline V CDR1 and CDR2: SQVTM, ANQGSEA. V lost 3 bases and J lost 3, with 8 bases in between. Here the CDR3 reads CSVDFREETQYF. DNA of the CDR3: TGCAGCGTTGATTTCAGGGAAGAGACCCAGTACTTC.

The chain couples TRBV6-1 to TRBJ1-1; no clear D gene. CDR1 MNHNS and CDR2 SASEGT come from the germline V gene. V gave up 4 bases and J gave up 9 bases, with 6 bases separating them. The CDR3 runs 10 residues. The CDR3 reads CASSAGKAFF. The CDR3 DNA follows: TGTGCCAGCAGTGCTGGGAAAGCTTTCTTT.

This chain uses TRBV15 with TRBJ2-2; D gene uncertain. Germline-derived CDR1 and CDR2 are LNHNV and YYDKDF (reference sequence). Trimming left V 5 bases short and J 3 bases short, with 16 bases between. This CDR3 region has 16 residues. The CDR3 sequence: CATSGYSISDTGELFF. The CDR3 DNA sequence: TGTGCCACCAGCGGCTACTCTATTTCAGACACCGGGGAGCTGTTTTTT. Based on the CDR3 plus reference TRBV15 and TRBJ2-2, the full variable domain is DAMVIQNPRYQVTQFGKPVTLSCSQTLNHNVMYWYQQKSSQAPKLLFHYYDKDFNNEADTPDNFQSRRPNTSFCFLDIRSPGLGDTAMYLCATSGYSISDTGELFFGEGSRLTVL.

This clone came up a few times. J is TRBJ2-7 and V is TRBV10-3; no firm D call. The V end lost 0 bases, the J end lost 6 bases, and 12 bases lay between the germline ends. Per the germline V gene, CDR1 is ENHRY and CDR2 is SYGVKD. This CDR3 has 14 residues. This CDR3 is CAISESVERTEQYV. The CDR3 DNA sequence: TGTGCCATCAGTGAGTCCGTGGAGAGAACCGAGCAGTACGTC.

The chain combines TRBV30 with TRBJ2-5; 9 bases agree with TRBD1. The end of the DNA is better explained by TRBJ2-7, so the J call may be wrong. The CDR3 spans 14 residues. Per the germline V gene, CDR1 is GTSNPN and CDR2 is SVGIG (reference sequence). CDR3 loop: CAWSGTGRSYEQYF. For the CDR3, the DNA is TGTGCCTGGAGCGGGACAGGGCGCTCCTACGAGCAGTACTTC.

This rearrangement joins TRBV28 to TRBJ1-5; unclear D gene. V dropped 5 bases and J dropped 1 base, with 6 bases sitting between them. This CDR3 has 13 amino acids. The germline V gene has CDR1 MDHEN and CDR2 SYDVKM. The DNA for the CDR3 is TGTGCCAGCAGTCTTTACAGCAATCAGCCCCAGCATTTT. Protein: CASSLYSNQPQHF.

The DNA of the CDR3 is TGTGCCAGCTCAGCCCGGGACCTGGGCGGAGCAAATGAGCAGTTCTTC. Amino acids: CASSARDLGGANEQFF. The V and J genes are TRBV18 and TRBJ2-1; D may correspond to TRBD1 or TRBD2 (5 bases each). This CDR3 spans 16 amino acids. The germline V and J ends were trimmed by 5 bases and 7 bases, with 21 bases remaining between them. Per the germline V gene, CDR1 is KGHSH and CDR2 is LQKENI.

This clone was counted a few times. The V call is TRBV6-5, the J call TRBJ1-1; TRBD1 is a possible D gene (5 bases). Trimming left V 10 bases short and J 5 bases short, with 11 bases between. CDR3 size: 11 residues. Germline values: CDR1 MNHEY, CDR2 SVGAGI. The CDR3 DNA reads as TGTGCCACCTTGGGGGGGACTGAAGCTTTCTTT. Translating gives CATLGGTEAFF.